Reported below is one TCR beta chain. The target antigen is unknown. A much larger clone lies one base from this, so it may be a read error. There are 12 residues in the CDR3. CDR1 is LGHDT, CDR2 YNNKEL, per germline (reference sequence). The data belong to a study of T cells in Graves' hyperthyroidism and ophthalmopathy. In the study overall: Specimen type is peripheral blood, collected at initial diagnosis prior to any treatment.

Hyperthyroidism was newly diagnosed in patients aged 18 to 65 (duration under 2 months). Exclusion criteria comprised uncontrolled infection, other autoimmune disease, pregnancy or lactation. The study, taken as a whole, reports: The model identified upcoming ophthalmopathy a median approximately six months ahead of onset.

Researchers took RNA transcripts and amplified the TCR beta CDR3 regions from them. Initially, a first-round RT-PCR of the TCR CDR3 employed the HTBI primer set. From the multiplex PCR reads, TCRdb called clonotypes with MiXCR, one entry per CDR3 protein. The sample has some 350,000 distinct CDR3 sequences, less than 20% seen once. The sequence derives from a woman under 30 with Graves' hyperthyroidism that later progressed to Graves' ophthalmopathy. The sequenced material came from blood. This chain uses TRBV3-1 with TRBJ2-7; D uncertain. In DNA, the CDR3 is TGTGCCAGCAGCGATACCGCCTACGGGCAGTACTTC. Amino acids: CASSDTAYGQYF.